What follows are 25 T cell receptor beta chains derived from one specimen sequenced in a study of blood T cell repertoires in COVID-19. The method was immunoSEQ multiplex PCR; TCRdb's version includes in-frame clones alone and lacks a portion of them. Of 68,000 or so clones listed, about 86% were seen once; the top ten hold 3.5% to 4.5%. Material: peripheral blood. These receptor sequences come from a middle-aged man with acute or convalescent COVID-19.

V gene TRBV4-2 combines with J gene TRBJ2-7; TRBD2 aligns across 9 bases. Trimming at V came to 1 base and at J to 3 bases, leaving 4 bases not matched to a gene. This CDR3 spans 15 amino acids. Germline V gene data show CDR1 as LGHNA and CDR2 as YNFKEQ. The CDR3 DNA sequence: TGTGCCAGCAGCCAAGTAGCGGGAGAGAACTACGAGCAGTACTTC. This sequence encodes CASSQVAGENYEQYF.

V usage is TRBV18 and J usage is TRBJ1-6, with D uncertain. Trimming removed 5 bases at V and 0 bases at J, with 14 bases between. CDR1 and CDR2 from the germline V gene are KGHSH and LQKENI. The CDR3 covers 17 residues. DNA for the CDR3: TGTGCCAGCTCATCGACTCTAGGGAGCTCCTATAATTCACCCCTCCACTTT. It is translated as CASSSTLGSSYNSPLHF.

The genes are TRBV5-1 and TRBJ2-2; TRBD2 agrees at 8 bases. The germline V gene has CDR1 SGHRS and CDR2 YFSETQ. This CDR3 has 17 residues. V shed 3 bases and J 1 base; nucleotides not matched to a gene: 8. The DNA of the CDR3 is TGCGCCAGCAGCTATCTAGGGCTAGCGGGGAACACCGGGGAGCTGTTTTTT. The encoded protein is CASSYLGLAGNTGELFF. Drawing the rest from reference TRBV5-1 and TRBJ2-2, the complete variable domain is KAGVTQTPRYLIKTRGQQVTLSCSPISGHRSVSWYQQTPGQGLQFLFEYFSETQRNKGNFPGRFSGRQFSNSRSEMNVSTLELGDSALYLCASSYLGLAGNTGELFFGEGSRLTVL.

The chain couples TRBV5-6 to TRBJ1-2, with 9 bases fitting TRBD1. CDR1 is SGHDT, CDR2 YYEEEE, per germline. This CDR3 comprises 15 residues. J was trimmed by 4 bases and V by 4 bases; bases with no gene match: 8. The CDR3 protein is CASSRRTGALYGYTF. The CDR3 region has the DNA TGTGCCAGCAGCCGTCGGACAGGGGCCCTCTATGGCTACACCTTC.

The rearrangement links TRBV7-9 to TRBJ2-1; 9 nucleotides align to TRBD1. CDR3 length: 16 amino acids. V shed 5 bases, J shed 4 bases, and the junction held 9 bases outside the gene matches. From germline, CDR1 is SEHNR and CDR2 FQNEAQ (reference sequence). CDR3 bases: TGTGCCAGCAGCCAAGACCCGGGACAGGGATACAATGAGCAGTTCTTC. Protein product: CASSQDPGQGYNEQFF.

The genes are TRBV13 and TRBJ2-5, with a possible D match to TRBD1 (5 bases). Trimming took 4 bases from V and 2 from J, leaving 11 bases between them. The CDR3 is made up of 14 amino acids. The germline V gene encodes CDR1 PRHDT and CDR2 FYEKMQ (reference sequence). The DNA for the CDR3 is TGTGCCAGCAGCTCATCGACAGTACAAGAGACCCAGTACTTC. The encoded protein is CASSSSTVQETQYF.

This clone has only one observation. The genes are TRBV6-5 and TRBJ1-1; TRBD1 matches 7 bases. CDR3 length: 13 amino acids. From germline, CDR1 is MNHEY and CDR2 SVGAGI. V shed 7 bases, J shed 2 bases, and the junction held 4 bases outside the gene matches. The CDR3 region has the DNA TGTGCCAGCAAGCGACAGGGTAACACTGAAGCTTTCTTT. Translating gives CASKRQGNTEAFF.

The chain joins TRBV28 to TRBJ1-4; TRBD1 might be the D (6 bases). This CDR3 is built from 10 residues. Germline V CDR1 and CDR2: MDHEN, SYDVKM. The V gene lost 11 bases and the J gene lost 14 bases, with 15 bases spanning the gap. CDR3 bases: TGTGCCGCCAGGGGCCTTGGGCTGTTTTTT. This encodes CAARGLGLFF.

The chain couples TRBV21-1 to TRBJ1-4; the table's D gene call, TRBD1, was not cross checked with the DNA. TRBV21-1 is marked as a pseudogene. The CDR3 is 17 residues long. CDR3 in DNA: TGTGCCAGCAGCTTACCGGGACAGGGGGCAACTAATGAAAAACTGTTTTTT. Protein sequence: CASSLPGQGATNEKLFF.

This chain uses TRBV30 with TRBJ1-5, with D possibly TRBD1 on 5 matching bases. The V gene lost 0 bases and the J gene lost 3 bases, with 9 bases spanning the gap. Per germline, CDR1 GTSNPN and CDR2 SVGIG (reference sequence). The CDR3 is 14 amino acids. The CDR3 protein is CAWSVSGINQPQHF. The CDR3 bases are TGTGCCTGGAGTGTTTCAGGGATCAATCAGCCCCAGCATTTT.

V usage is TRBV19 and J usage is TRBJ2-1; 10 nucleotides line up with TRBD2. The germline V gene encodes CDR1 LNHDA and CDR2 SQIVND (reference sequence). The CDR3 contains 16 residues. V trimming: 1 base; J trimming: 14 bases; junction bases outside the gene matches: 14. CDR3 nucleotide sequence: TGTGCCAGTAGTATAGCTGCGAGAAGCGGGAGGGCCCGGGAGTTCTTC. It encodes CASSIAARSGRAREFF.

This clone was detected only a few times. The V and J genes are TRBV27 and TRBJ1-4; 9 bases match TRBD1. With V trimmed by 5 bases and J by 6 bases, 7 bases remained unmatched. Germline V gives CDR1 MNHEY, CDR2 SMNVEV (reference sequence). The CDR3 has 15 amino acids. The CDR3 bases are TGTGCCAGCAGTCCAGGGACAGGGATCTATGAAAAACTGTTTTTT. It yields the protein CASSPGTGIYEKLFF.

The rearrangement links TRBV11-3 to TRBJ2-7, with D hard to call. This CDR3 is built from 11 residues. Germline values: CDR1 SGHNT, CDR2 YENEEA. V gave up 6 bases and J gave up 4 bases, with 7 bases separating them. The DNA for the CDR3 is TGTGCCAGCAGTCGAGCATACGAGCAGTACTTC. This codes for CASSRAYEQYF.

This chain uses TRBV15 with TRBJ1-5, with D possibly being TRBD1 (5 bases). The CDR3 has 14 residues. Germline V gene lookup returns CDR1 LNHNV and CDR2 YYDKDF (reference sequence). V was pared by 3 bases and J by 1 base, with 7 bases between. CDR3 sequence reads: CATSSRQSNQPQHF. CDR3 DNA: TGTGCCACCAGCAGTAGACAGAGCAATCAGCCCCAGCATTTT.

This chain uses TRBV13 with TRBJ1-2; tentatively, D is TRBD1 (6 bases). Trimming took 5 bases from V and 0 from J, leaving 13 bases between them. Germline CDR1 is PRHDT and CDR2 is FYEKMQ (reference sequence). The CDR3 totals 15 residues. CDR3 nucleotides: TGTGCCAGCAGCGACGGGACATCAGCTAACTATGGCTACACCTTC. Its translation: CASSDGTSANYGYTF.

V and J are TRBV5-1 and TRBJ1-1, with unresolved D. The CDR3 spans 14 residues. The germline V gene has CDR1 SGHRS and CDR2 YFSETQ. Trimming left V 4 bases short and J 0 bases short, with 10 bases between. CDR3 sequence: CASSVSSVNTEAFF. The CDR3 bases are TGCGCCAGCAGCGTCTCTAGCGTGAACACTGAAGCTTTCTTT.

V usage is TRBV5-4 and J usage is TRBJ2-1; a weak D match, TRBD1 (5 bases). V was shortened by 4 bases and J by 2 bases, with 13 bases between the two germline ends. From germline, CDR1 is SGHNT and CDR2 YYREEE (reference sequence). This CDR3 comprises 15 residues. The CDR3 DNA is TGTGCCAGCAGCCCCACCGTGGGGCCCTACAATGAGCAGTTCTTC. Amino acid sequence: CASSPTVGPYNEQFF.

The chain has TRBV18 and TRBJ1-4, with 11 bases identical to TRBD1. Germline V gene sequence: CDR1 KGHSH, CDR2 LQKENI. The trim removed 1 base at V and 3 bases at J, leaving 7 bases unmatched. The CDR3 contains 18 residues. The CDR3 region has the DNA TGTGCCAGCTCACCACGGGGACAGGGGGTAGCGGCTAATGAAAAACTGTTTTTT. It translates to CASSPRGQGVAANEKLFF. The complete variable domain, with remaining parts taken from reference TRBV18 and TRBJ1-4, reads NAGVMQNPRHLVRRRGQEARLRCSPMKGHSHVYWYRQLPEEGLKFMVYLQKENIIDESGMPKERFSAEFPKEGPSILRIQQVVRGDSAAYFCASSPRGQGVAANEKLFFGSGTQLSVL.

This clone showed up just a few times. The chain couples TRBV11-3 to TRBJ1-3, with no clear D. CDR1 and CDR2 (germline): SGHNT, YENEEA. The CDR3 runs 13 residues. V shed 4 bases and J shed 7 bases, with 11 bases lying between them. CDR3 sequence: CASSSSRENTIYF. The CDR3 coding sequence is TGTGCCAGCAGCTCCTCCCGGGAGAACACCATATATTTT.

This clone has a single count. The rearrangement joins TRBV5-1 to TRBJ2-7, with D possibly being TRBD1 (5 bases). With 0 bases removed from V and 7 bases from J, the gap between germline ends came to 11 bases. Germline V lookup: CDR1 SGHRS, CDR2 YFSETQ. The CDR3 runs to 13 residues. The CDR3 nucleotides read TGCGCCAGCAGCTTGGGGGGCGGCCGGGAGCAGTACTTC. Translated: CASSLGGGREQYF.

The rearrangement joins TRBV18 to TRBJ2-3, with 13 bases that match TRBD2. The CDR3 covers 16 residues. The trim removed 3 bases at V and 6 bases at J, leaving 6 bases unmatched. Germline CDR1 and CDR2: KGHSH and LQKENI. Written as DNA, the CDR3 is TGTGCCAGCTCACCCTGGACTAGCGGGAGTTCGGATACGCAGTATTTT. Its translation: CASSPWTSGSSDTQYF.

This chain joins TRBV30 and TRBJ2-2; 10 bases are a match to TRBD2. V was pared by 1 base and J by 7 bases, with 9 bases of the junction left unmatched. This CDR3 contains 16 residues. The germline V gene has CDR1 GTSNPN and CDR2 SVGIG (reference sequence). CDR3 residues: CAWSGLAGEGGGELFF. The CDR3 DNA sequence: TGTGCCTGGAGTGGACTAGCGGGTGAAGGGGGCGGGGAGCTGTTTTTT.

The chain is built from TRBV5-1 and TRBJ1-1, with D possibly TRBD1 on 6 matching bases. The CDR3 extends over 15 amino acids. CDR1 and CDR2 from the germline V gene are SGHRS and YFSETQ. V was shortened by 3 bases and J by 1 base, with 13 bases between the two germline ends. The CDR3 here is CASSSGTTRNTEAFF. The CDR3 bases are TGCGCCAGCAGCTCCGGGACAACTAGGAACACTGAAGCTTTCTTT.

The gene calls are TRBV6-1 and TRBJ2-7; 8 positions agree with TRBD1. V was pared by 3 bases and J by 0 bases, with 7 bases of the junction left unmatched. The CDR3 has 16 amino acids. The V gene's germline CDR1 is MNHNS and CDR2 SASEGT. This CDR3 reads CASSDMGRGLSYEQYF. The CDR3 DNA is TGTGCCAGCAGTGACATGGGCAGGGGGCTCTCCTACGAGCAGTACTTC.

This chain uses TRBV10-2 with TRBJ1-5; D gene unclear. V lost 2 bases and J 2 bases, leaving 7 bases between the germline ends. The germline gives CDR1 WSHSY, CDR2 SAAADI. The CDR3 is 14 residues long. The CDR3 protein is CASSENYGNQPQHF. CDR3 DNA: TGCGCCAGCAGTGAGAATTATGGCAATCAGCCCCAGCATTTT.